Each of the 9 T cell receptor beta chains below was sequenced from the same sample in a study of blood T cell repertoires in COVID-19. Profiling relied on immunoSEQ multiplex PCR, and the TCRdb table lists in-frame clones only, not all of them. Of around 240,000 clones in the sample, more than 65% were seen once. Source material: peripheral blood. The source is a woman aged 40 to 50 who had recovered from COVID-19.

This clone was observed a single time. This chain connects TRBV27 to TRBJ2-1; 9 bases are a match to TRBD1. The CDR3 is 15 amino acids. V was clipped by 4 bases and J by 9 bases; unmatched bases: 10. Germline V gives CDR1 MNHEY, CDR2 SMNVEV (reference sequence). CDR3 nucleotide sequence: TGTGCCAGCAGTTGGTCCGGAACAGGGGGCACTGAGCAGTTCTTC. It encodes CASSWSGTGGTEQFF.

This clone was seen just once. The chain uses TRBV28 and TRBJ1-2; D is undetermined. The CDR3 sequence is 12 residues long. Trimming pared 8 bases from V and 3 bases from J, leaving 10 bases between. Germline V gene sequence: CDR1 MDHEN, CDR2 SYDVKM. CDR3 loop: CASSDRDYGYTF. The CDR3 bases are TGTGCCAGCTCAGACCGGGACTATGGCTACACCTTC.

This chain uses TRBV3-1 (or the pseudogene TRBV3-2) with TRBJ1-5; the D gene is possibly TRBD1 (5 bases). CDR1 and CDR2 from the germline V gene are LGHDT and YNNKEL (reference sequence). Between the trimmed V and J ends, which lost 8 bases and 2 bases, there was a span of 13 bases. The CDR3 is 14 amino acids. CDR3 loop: CASAPGGGNQPQHF. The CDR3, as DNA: TGTGCCAGCGCCCCGGGAGGGGGCAATCAGCCCCAGCATTTT.

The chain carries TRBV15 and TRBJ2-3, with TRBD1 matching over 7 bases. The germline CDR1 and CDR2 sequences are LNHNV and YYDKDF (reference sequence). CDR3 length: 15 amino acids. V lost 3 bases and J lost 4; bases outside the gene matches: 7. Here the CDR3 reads CATSRGTANSDTQYF. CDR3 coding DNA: TGTGCCACCAGCAGGGGGACAGCAAACTCAGATACGCAGTATTTT.

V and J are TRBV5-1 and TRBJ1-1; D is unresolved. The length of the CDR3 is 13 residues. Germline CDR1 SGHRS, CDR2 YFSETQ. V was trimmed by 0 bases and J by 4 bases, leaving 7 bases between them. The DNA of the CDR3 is TGCGCCAGCAGCTTGGTGAGAGGCACTGAAGCTTTCTTT. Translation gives CASSLVRGTEAFF.

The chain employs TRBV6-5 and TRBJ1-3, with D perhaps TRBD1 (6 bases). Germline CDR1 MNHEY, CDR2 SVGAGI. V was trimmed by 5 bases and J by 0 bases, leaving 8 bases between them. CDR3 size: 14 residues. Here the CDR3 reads CASSPGVSGNTIYF. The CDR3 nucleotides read TGTGCCAGCAGTCCAGGGGTCTCTGGAAACACCATATATTTT.

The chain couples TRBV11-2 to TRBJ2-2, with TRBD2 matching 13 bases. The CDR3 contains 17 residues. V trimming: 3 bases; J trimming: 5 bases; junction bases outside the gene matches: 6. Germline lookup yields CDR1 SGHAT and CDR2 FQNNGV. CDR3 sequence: CASSLGLAGSPTGELFF. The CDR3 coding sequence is TGTGCCAGCAGCTTGGGACTAGCGGGATCACCAACCGGGGAGCTGTTTTTT.

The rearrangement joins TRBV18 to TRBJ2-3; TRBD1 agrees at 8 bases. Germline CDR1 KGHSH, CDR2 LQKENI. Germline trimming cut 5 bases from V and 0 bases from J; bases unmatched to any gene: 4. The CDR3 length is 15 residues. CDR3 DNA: TGTGCCAGCTCATCGGACAGGGCCAGCACAGATACGCAGTATTTT. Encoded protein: CASSSDRASTDTQYF.

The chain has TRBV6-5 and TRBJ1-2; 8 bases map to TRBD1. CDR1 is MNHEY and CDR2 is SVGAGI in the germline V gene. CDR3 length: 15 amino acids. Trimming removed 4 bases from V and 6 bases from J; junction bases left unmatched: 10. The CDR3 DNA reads TGTGCCAGCAGTTCTCAGGCTGGACAGGGCGATGGCTACACCTTC. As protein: CASSSQAGQGDGYTF.